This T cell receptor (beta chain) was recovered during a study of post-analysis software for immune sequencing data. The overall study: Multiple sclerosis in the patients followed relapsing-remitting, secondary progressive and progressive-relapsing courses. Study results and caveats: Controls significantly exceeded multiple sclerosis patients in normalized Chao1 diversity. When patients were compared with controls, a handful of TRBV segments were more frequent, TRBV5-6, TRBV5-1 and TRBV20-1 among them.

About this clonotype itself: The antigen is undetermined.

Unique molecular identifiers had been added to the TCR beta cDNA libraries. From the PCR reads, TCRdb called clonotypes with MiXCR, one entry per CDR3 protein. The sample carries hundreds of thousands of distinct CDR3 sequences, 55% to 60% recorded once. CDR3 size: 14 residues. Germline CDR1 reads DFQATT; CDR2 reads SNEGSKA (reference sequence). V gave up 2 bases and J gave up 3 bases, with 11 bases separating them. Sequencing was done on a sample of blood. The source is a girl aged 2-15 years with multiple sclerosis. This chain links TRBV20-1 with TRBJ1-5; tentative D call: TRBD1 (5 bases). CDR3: CSARSQGSNQPQHF. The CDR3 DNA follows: TGCAGTGCTAGAAGCCAGGGCTCCAATCAGCCCCAGCATTTT.